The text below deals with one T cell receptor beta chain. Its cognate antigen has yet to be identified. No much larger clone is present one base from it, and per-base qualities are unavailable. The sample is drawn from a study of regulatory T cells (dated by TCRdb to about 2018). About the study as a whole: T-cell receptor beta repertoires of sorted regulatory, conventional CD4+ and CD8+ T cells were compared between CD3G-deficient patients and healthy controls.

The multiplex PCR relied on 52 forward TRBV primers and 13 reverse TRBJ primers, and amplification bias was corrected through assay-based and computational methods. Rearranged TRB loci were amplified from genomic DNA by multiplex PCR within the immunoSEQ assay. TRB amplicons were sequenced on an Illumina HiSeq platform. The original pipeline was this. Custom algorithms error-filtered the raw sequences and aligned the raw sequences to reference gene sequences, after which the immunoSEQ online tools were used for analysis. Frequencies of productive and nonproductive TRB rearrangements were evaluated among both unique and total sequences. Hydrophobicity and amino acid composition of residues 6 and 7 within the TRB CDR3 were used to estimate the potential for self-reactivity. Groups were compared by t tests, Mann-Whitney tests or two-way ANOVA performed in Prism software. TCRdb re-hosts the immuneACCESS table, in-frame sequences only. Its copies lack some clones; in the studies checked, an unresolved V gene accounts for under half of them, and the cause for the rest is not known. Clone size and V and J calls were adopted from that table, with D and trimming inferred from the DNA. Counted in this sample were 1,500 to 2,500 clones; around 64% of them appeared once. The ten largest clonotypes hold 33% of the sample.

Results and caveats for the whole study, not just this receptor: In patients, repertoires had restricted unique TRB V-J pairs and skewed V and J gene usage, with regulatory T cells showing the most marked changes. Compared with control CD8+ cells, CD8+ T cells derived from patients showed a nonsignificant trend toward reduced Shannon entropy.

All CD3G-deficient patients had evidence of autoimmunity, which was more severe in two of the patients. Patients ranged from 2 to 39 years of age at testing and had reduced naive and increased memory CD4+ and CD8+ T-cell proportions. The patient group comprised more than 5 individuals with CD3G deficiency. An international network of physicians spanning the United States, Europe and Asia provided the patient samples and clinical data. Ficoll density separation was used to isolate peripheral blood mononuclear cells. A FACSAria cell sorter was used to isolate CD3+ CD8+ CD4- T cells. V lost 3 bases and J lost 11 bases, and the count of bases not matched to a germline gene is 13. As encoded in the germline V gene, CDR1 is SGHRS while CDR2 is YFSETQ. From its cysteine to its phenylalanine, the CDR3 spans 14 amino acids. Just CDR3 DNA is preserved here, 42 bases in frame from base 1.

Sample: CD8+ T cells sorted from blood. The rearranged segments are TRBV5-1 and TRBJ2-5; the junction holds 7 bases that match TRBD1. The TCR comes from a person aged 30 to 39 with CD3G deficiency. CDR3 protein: CASSSAGGSGEQYF. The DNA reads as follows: TGCGCCAGCAGCTCGGCAGGGGGTTCTGGGGAGCAGTACTTC.